This T cell receptor beta chain was identified in a study of T-cell reconstitution after alpha-beta-depleted transplantation in children. Study results and caveats: There were some patients whose high TCRbeta diversity at day 60 came from surviving recipient T cells and thymic progenitors. Alpha-beta T cells about two months after transplant reportedly derived from several hundred expanded graft clones. Newly produced T cells mostly accounted for T-cell counts and diversity one year post-transplant.

Researchers prepared the TCRbeta library using unique molecular identifiers, the study reports. A single record per CDR3 protein comes from TCRdb applying MiXCR to the PCR reads. The sample lists about 610,000 distinct CDR3 sequences; 25% to 30% were seen once. Note on this clonotype: What it binds is unknown.

The ends lost 5 bases at V and 4 bases at J; junction bases unmatched: 16. Germline values: CDR1 SGHAT, CDR2 FQNNGV. The CDR3 extends over 18 amino acids. The receptor's source is a boy under three years old with Wiskott-Aldrich syndrome, due to receive a stem cell transplant. The material was PBMCs, obtained before TCRalphabeta/CD19-depleted stem cell transplant. The chain joins TRBV11-2 to TRBJ2-2; TRBD2 agrees at 7 bases. For the CDR3, the DNA is TGTGCCAGCAGCCCACAACGGCGGGCTAGCGGTTCCACCGGGGAGCTGTTTTTT. This gives the protein CASSPQRRASGSTGELFF.